Listed here are 25 T cell receptor beta chains from one sample, sequenced in a study of lymphopenia after photon versus proton radiotherapy. Sequenced by immunoSEQ multiplex PCR; TCRdb stores in-frame clones only, minus some. The sample shows 25,000 to 30,000 clones, roughly four fifths of them seen only once. The sample consisted of peripheral blood, taken from a patient treated with photon-based radiotherapy. The receptors were gathered from a man aged 45-65 years with gastric cancer.

V usage is TRBV25-1 and J usage is TRBJ2-3, with D tentatively TRBD2 (6 bases). Between the trimmed V and J ends, which lost 1 base and 1 base, there was a span of 9 bases. This CDR3 spans 15 amino acids. CDR1 is MGHDK, CDR2 SYGVNS, per germline. The CDR3 loop reads CASSELGGGTDTQYF. The CDR3 nucleotides are TGTGCCAGCAGTGAATTAGGCGGGGGCACAGATACGCAGTATTTT. The full variable domain, rest sourced from reference TRBV25-1 and TRBJ2-3, is EADIYQTPRYLVIGTGKKITLECSQTMGHDKMYWYQQDPGMELHLIHYSYGVNSTEKGDLSSESTVSRIRTEHFPLTLESARPSHTSQYLCASSELGGGTDTQYFGPGTRLTVL.

This clone has more than one count but fewer than ten. V gene TRBV7-2 combines with J gene TRBJ2-6; D possibly uses TRBD1 or TRBD2 (6 bases each). This CDR3 comprises 17 residues. Trimming removed 4 bases from V and 1 base from J, with 14 bases in between. The germline V gene encodes CDR1 SGHTA and CDR2 FQGNSA. The CDR3 nucleotides read TGTGCCAGCAGCTCCGGGCAGGGGAGGTCTGGGGCCAACGTCCTGACTTTC. Translated, it gives CASSSGQGRSGANVLTF.

This chain joins TRBV5-1 and TRBJ2-3; TRBD1 agrees at 8 bases. The V gene's germline CDR1 is SGHRS and CDR2 YFSETQ. The J segment lost 4 bases and the V segment lost 2 bases, leaving 6 bases of the junction unmatched. This CDR3 has 15 residues. CDR3 sequence: CASSFGTGFSDTQYF. CDR3 nucleotides: TGCGCCAGCAGCTTCGGGACAGGTTTTTCAGATACGCAGTATTTT.

V is TRBV5-1 and J is TRBJ1-6, with D unresolved. V was shortened by 3 bases and J by 0 bases, with 16 bases between the two germline ends. This CDR3 has 18 amino acids. Per the germline V gene, CDR1 is SGHRS and CDR2 is YFSETQ. CDR3 bases: TGCGCCAGCAGCTACAAATCCCGAGGGAGCTCCTATAATTCACCCCTCCACTTT. It specifies CASSYKSRGSSYNSPLHF.

DNA of the CDR3: TGTGCCAGTAGTATAGGTCAGGCGAACACCGGGGAGCTGTTTTTT. As protein: CASSIGQANTGELFF. The rearrangement links TRBV19 to TRBJ2-2; no definite D call. Germline CDR1 reads LNHDA; CDR2 reads SQIVND (reference sequence). V dropped 1 base and J dropped 0 bases, with 6 bases sitting between them. The CDR3 loop spans 15 amino acids.

J is TRBJ1-2 and V is TRBV18; 7 bases are shared with TRBD1. CDR1 KGHSH and CDR2 LQKENI come from the germline V gene. J gave up 4 bases and V 6 bases, and 11 bases lay outside the gene matches. The CDR3 is 15 residues long. CDR3 residues: CASSPDRAFTYGYTF. The CDR3 DNA is TGTGCCAGCTCTCCCGACAGGGCGTTCACCTATGGCTACACCTTC.

The rearrangement links TRBV5-4 to TRBJ2-6; TRBD1 agrees at 8 bases. Trimming at V came to 6 bases and at J to 3 bases, leaving 14 bases not matched to a gene. The length of the CDR3 is 18 residues. The germline V gene has CDR1 SGHNT and CDR2 YYREEE (reference sequence). The CDR3 region has the DNA TGTGCCAGCACCCGGACAGGGCAGGACTTGGTTGGGGCCAACGTCCTGACTTTC. Translating gives CASTRTGQDLVGANVLTF.

The chain has TRBV7-3 and TRBJ2-6; D call uncertain. The CDR3 is 16 amino acids. The germline V and J ends were trimmed by 2 bases and 0 bases, with 8 bases remaining between them. Germline V CDR1 and CDR2: SGHTA, FQGTGA. CDR3 sequence: CASSLVGSSGANVLTF. The CDR3 nucleotides read TGTGCCAGCAGCTTAGTGGGTAGCTCTGGGGCCAACGTCCTGACTTTC.

By share, this clone counts as medium-sized. CDR3 loop: CASSIDGSALSGEQYF. Here the CDR3 DNA reads TGTGCCAGTAGTATCGACGGATCCGCCCTTTCCGGCGAGCAGTACTTC. This rearrangement joins TRBV19 to TRBJ2-7; no clear D gene. From germline, CDR1 is LNHDA and CDR2 SQIVND (reference sequence). The CDR3 is 16 residues long. V lost 3 bases and J 6 bases, leaving 21 bases between the germline ends.

This chain links TRBV5-6 with TRBJ2-1; possible D gene TRBD2, 6 bases. CDR3 length equals 14 residues. Per germline, CDR1 SGHDT and CDR2 YYEEEE. V lost 4 bases, J lost 9 bases, and 17 bases lay in between. CDR3 in DNA: TGTGCCAGCAGCCTGGAAGACCTAGCGCCTGAGCAGTTCTTC. Amino acid sequence: CASSLEDLAPEQFF.

DNA for the CDR3: TGTGCCAGCAGCCTGGGACTGGGGACTTATGAAAAACTGTTTTTT. Its protein is CASSLGLGTYEKLFF. The chain combines TRBV5-6 with TRBJ1-4; D may be TRBD1 (5 bases). The V end was cut by 4 bases, the J end by 6 bases, with 16 bases between. The CDR3 is 15 amino acids. Germline V lookup: CDR1 SGHDT, CDR2 YYEEEE.

This chain uses TRBV7-2 with TRBJ2-5; 14 bases line up with TRBD2. The germline V gene has CDR1 SGHTA and CDR2 FQGNSA. Trimming cost V 3 bases and J 2 bases; bases outside gene matches: 5. This CDR3 region has 17 residues. The CDR3 nucleotides read TGTGCCAGCAGCTTTGGGACTAGCGGGGGCTATCAAGAGACCCAGTACTTC. Protein sequence: CASSFGTSGGYQETQYF.

The genes are TRBV6-5 and TRBJ2-1; D may be TRBD2 (5 bases). Germline CDR1 MNHEY, CDR2 SVGAGI. There are 12 residues in the CDR3. V was trimmed by 6 bases and J by 11 bases, leaving 14 bases between them. The CDR3 sequence is CASSNTREQQFF. CDR3 DNA sequence: TGTGCCAGCAGCAATACGAGGGAGCAGCAGTTCTTC.

V is TRBV10-3 and J is TRBJ2-2; 8 nucleotides align to TRBD1. V was pared by 7 bases and J by 5 bases, with 15 bases of the junction left unmatched. CDR1 ENHRY and CDR2 SYGVKD come from the germline V gene. The CDR3 is 17 amino acids. CDR3 coding DNA: TGTGCCATCACCCCGGACAGGACAGGGTTGGGTACCGGGGAGCTGTTTTTT. Amino acids: CAITPDRTGLGTGELFF.

The CDR3 DNA is TGTGCCAGCTCCATTCGACAGGTTGGGGAAAAACTGTTTTTT. This gives the protein CASSIRQVGEKLFF. This chain joins TRBV18 and TRBJ1-4; possibly TRBD1 for D (6 bases). Germline CDR1 and CDR2: KGHSH and LQKENI. The V and J ends lost 6 bases and 8 bases respectively, with 16 bases between them. The CDR3 sequence is 14 residues long.

This chain links TRBV6-5 with TRBJ1-2, with D tentatively TRBD1 (5 bases). Per the germline V gene, CDR1 is MNHEY and CDR2 is SVGAGI. The ends were cut back, 0 bases at V and 4 bases at J, with 9 bases in the middle. The CDR3 totals 14 residues. In nucleotides, the CDR3 is TGTGCCAGCAGTTACTCGTCCAGGGCCTATGGCTACACCTTC. Its translation: CASSYSSRAYGYTF.

This chain connects TRBV5-1 to TRBJ1-2, with D tentatively TRBD1 (5 bases). With 0 bases removed from V and 2 bases from J, the gap between germline ends came to 14 bases. Germline V CDR1 and CDR2: SGHRS, YFSETQ. This CDR3 region has 16 residues. The CDR3 DNA sequence: TGCGCCAGCAGCTTGGATGGAGGGAGGGGAAACTATGGCTACACCTTC. Its translation is CASSLDGGRGNYGYTF.

The chain has TRBV2 and TRBJ1-2, with 7 bases identical to TRBD1. The CDR3 is made up of 13 amino acids. V was pared by 9 bases and J by 4 bases, with 8 bases of the junction left unmatched. In germline, CDR1 is SNHLY, CDR2 FYNNEI. In DNA form, the CDR3 reads TGTGCCAGAGAAGACAGGGTCATCTATGGCTACACCTTC. Amino acid sequence: CAREDRVIYGYTF.

The table lists this clone with a few counts. V usage is TRBV5-1 and J usage is TRBJ1-2; no clear D gene. CDR3 length: 17 amino acids. Germline loops: CDR1 SGHRS, CDR2 YFSETQ. V was shortened by 1 base and J by 7 bases, with 23 bases between the two germline ends. CDR3 protein: CASSLSVHFSGVGGYTF. The CDR3 nucleotides are TGCGCCAGCAGCTTGAGCGTCCATTTCTCCGGGGTGGGTGGCTACACCTTC. The whole variable domain, remainder taken from reference TRBV5-1 and TRBJ1-2, is KAGVTQTPRYLIKTRGQQVTLSCSPISGHRSVSWYQQTPGQGLQFLFEYFSETQRNKGNFPGRFSGRQFSNSRSEMNVSTLELGDSALYLCASSLSVHFSGVGGYTFGSGTRLTVV.

This chain joins TRBV12-2 and TRBJ2-7; the table names TRBD2, a call not compared with the DNA. TRBV12-2 is deemed a pseudogene. There are 16 residues in the CDR3. The CDR3: CASSPPPGGPTYEQYV. DNA of the CDR3: TGTGCCAGCAGCCCACCCCCTGGAGGCCCTACCTACGAGCAGTACGTC.

This chain uses TRBV6-1 with TRBJ1-5; no clear D. The CDR3 consists of 14 residues. V lost 3 bases and J lost 6, with 12 bases in between. CDR1 is MNHNS and CDR2 is SASEGT in the germline V gene. The CDR3 nucleotides read TGTGCCAGCAGTGAGGCGGGAGTTAGTCAGCCCCAGCATTTT. This translates into CASSEAGVSQPQHF.

This clone has only a few counts. This chain connects TRBV7-8 to TRBJ2-2; unclear D gene. CDR1 is SGHVS and CDR2 is FQNEAQ in the germline V gene. This CDR3 comprises 14 residues. V was pared by 3 bases and J by 6 bases, with 11 bases between. CDR3 nucleotide sequence: TGTGCCAGCAGCTTCAATGCGTGGGCCGGGGAGCTGTTTTTT. This gives the protein CASSFNAWAGELFF.

The rearrangement joins TRBV14 to TRBJ2-1, with D perhaps assigned TRBD1 or TRBD2 (6 bases each). Trimming cost V 1 base and J 7 bases, with 11 bases left between them. The CDR3 spans 14 residues. CDR1 and CDR2 from the germline V gene are SGHDN and FVKESK. The CDR3 DNA reads as TGTGCCAGCAGCCAAGCGGGGGCGTCGAATGAGCAGTTCTTC. This encodes CASSQAGASNEQFF. Looking up the rest from reference TRBV14 and TRBJ2-1 gives the full variable domain: EAGVTQFPSHSVIEKGQTVTLRCDPISGHDNLYWYRRVMGKEIKFLLHFVKESKQDESGMPNNRFLAERTGGTYSTLKVQPAELEDSGVYFCASSQAGASNEQFFGPGTRLTVL.

This clone was observed once. The chain recombines TRBV7-9 with TRBJ1-2; a weak D match, TRBD1 (5 bases). The CDR3 runs to 16 residues. Germline loops: CDR1 SEHNR, CDR2 FQNEAQ (reference sequence). The V gene lost 5 bases and the J gene lost 4 bases, with 20 bases spanning the gap. The chain's CDR3 is CASSPTPGGFTYGYTF. In DNA, the CDR3 is TGTGCCAGCAGCCCCACCCCCGGGGGATTTACCTATGGCTACACCTTC.

This clone was recorded a few times. V usage is TRBV7-8 and J usage is TRBJ1-5; D not resolved. Trimming removed 5 bases from V and 9 bases from J, with 20 bases in between. This CDR3 contains 15 residues. Germline V gene sequence: CDR1 SGHVS, CDR2 FQNEAQ. The CDR3 loop reads CASSPRRQFPTPQHF. The CDR3 DNA is TGTGCCAGCAGCCCCAGACGCCAATTCCCAACGCCCCAGCATTTT.